This T cell receptor (beta chain) appears in the sequencing data of a study of T cells in women clearing cervical HPV infection. Study-wide background: Controls' single incident HPV16 infection cleared within 12 months without precancer. Controls gave blood once infection was undetectable; cases at lesion identification. Only a few women had HLA typing results available.

Remarks on this clone: Antigen: not known. Read coverage stops 3 residues before the CDR3 terminus; the germline J gene supplies the remainder.

Regarding the study as a whole: Repertoire richness, not evenness, was significantly elevated in CIN3+ cases versus controls.

The trim removed 0 bases at V and 4 bases at J, leaving 4 bases unmatched. The CDR3 spans 16 residues. Germline loops: CDR1 MGHRA, CDR2 YSYEKL. Repertoires were generated with immunoSEQ multiplex PCR, while TCRdb's copy carries only in-frame clones and drops some. The repertoire table contains under 50,000 clones. This clonotype originated in a woman aged 18 to 75 with a cervical HPV16 infection that either progressed to CIN3+ or cleared (not recorded which). J is TRBJ1-4 and V is TRBV4-1, with TRBD1 matching 8 bases. Sequencing used blood buffy coat. The CDR3 sequence is CASSQDPGTGNEKLFF. The sequenced CDR3 bases are TGCGCCAGCAGCCAAGACCCAGGGACAGGTAATGAAAAA.